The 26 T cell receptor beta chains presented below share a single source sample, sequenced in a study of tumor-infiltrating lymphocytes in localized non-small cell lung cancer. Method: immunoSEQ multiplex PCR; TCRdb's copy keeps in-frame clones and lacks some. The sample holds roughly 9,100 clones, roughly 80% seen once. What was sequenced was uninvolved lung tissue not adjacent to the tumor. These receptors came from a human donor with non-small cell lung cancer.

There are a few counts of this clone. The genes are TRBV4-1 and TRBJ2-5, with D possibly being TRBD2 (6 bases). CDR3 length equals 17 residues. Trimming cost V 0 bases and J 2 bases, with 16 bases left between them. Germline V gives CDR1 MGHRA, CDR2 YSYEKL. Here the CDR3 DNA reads TGCGCCAGCAGCCAAGATAAGGGACTGGCGGGGCAAGAGACCCAGTACTTC. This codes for CASSQDKGLAGQETQYF.

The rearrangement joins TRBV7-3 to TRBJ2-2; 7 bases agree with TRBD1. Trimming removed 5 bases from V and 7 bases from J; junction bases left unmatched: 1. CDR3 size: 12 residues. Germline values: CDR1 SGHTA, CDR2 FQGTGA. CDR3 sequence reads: CASSRDSGELFF. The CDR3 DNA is TGTGCCAGCAGCCGGGACAGCGGGGAGCTGTTTTTT. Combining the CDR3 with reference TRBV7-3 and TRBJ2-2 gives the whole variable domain GAGVSQTPSNKVTEKGKYVELRCDPISGHTALYWYRQSLGQGPEFLIYFQGTGAADDSGLPNDRFFAVRPEGSVSTLKIQRTERGDSAVYLCASSRDSGELFFGEGSRLTVL.

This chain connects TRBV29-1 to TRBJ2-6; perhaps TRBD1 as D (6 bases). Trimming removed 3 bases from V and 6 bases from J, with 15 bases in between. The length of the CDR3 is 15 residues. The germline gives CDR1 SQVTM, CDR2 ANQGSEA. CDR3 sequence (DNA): TGCAGCGTTGAGAGGATAACAGGGCTGGCCAACGTCCTGACTTTC. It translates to CSVERITGLANVLTF.

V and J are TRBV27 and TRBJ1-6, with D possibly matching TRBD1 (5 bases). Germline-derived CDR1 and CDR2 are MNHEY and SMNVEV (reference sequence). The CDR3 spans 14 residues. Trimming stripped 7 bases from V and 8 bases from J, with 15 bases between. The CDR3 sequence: CASKSGTSHSPLHF. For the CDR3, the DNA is TGTGCCAGCAAATCCGGGACCTCTCATTCACCCCTCCACTTT.

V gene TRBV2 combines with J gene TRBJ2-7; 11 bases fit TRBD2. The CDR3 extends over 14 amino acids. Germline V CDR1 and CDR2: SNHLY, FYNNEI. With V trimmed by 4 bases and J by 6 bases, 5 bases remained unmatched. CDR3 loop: CASSATTSGGEQYF. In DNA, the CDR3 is TGTGCCAGCAGTGCCACTACTAGCGGGGGCGAGCAGTACTTC.

In DNA, the CDR3 is TGCGCCAGCAGCTTGGAGTTAGGGTACACCGGGGAGCTGTTTTTT. The encoded protein is CASSLELGYTGELFF. The chain is built from TRBV5-1 and TRBJ2-2, with no clear D. Germline CDR1 and CDR2: SGHRS and YFSETQ. The V gene lost 0 bases and the J gene lost 3 bases, with 9 bases spanning the gap. There are 15 residues in the CDR3.

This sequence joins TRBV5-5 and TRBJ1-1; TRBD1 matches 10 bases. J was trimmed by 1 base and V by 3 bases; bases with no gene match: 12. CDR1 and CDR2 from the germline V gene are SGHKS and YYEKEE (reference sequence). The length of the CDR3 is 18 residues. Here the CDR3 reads CASSSVPGQGSSNTEAFF. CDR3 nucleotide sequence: TGTGCCAGCAGCTCCGTTCCGGGACAGGGGTCCTCGAACACTGAAGCTTTCTTT.

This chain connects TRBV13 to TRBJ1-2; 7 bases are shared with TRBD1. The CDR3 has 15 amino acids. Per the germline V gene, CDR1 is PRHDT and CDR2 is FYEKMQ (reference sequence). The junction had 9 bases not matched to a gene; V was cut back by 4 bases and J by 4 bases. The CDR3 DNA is TGTGCCAGCAGCTCCCGACAGGGTGGGTCCTATGGCTACACCTTC. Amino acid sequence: CASSSRQGGSYGYTF.

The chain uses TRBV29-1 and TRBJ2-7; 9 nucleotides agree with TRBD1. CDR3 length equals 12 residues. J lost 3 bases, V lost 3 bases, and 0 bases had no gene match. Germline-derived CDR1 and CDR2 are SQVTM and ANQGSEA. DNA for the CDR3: TGCAGCGTTGAGGGACAGGGCTACGAGCAGTACTTC. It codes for CSVEGQGYEQYF.

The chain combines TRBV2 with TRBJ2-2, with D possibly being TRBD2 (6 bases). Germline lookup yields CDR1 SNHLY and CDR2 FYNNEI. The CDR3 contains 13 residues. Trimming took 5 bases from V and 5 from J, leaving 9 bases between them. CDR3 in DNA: TGTGCCAGCAGTAAGGGGAGGACCGGGGAGCTGTTTTTT. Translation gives CASSKGRTGELFF.

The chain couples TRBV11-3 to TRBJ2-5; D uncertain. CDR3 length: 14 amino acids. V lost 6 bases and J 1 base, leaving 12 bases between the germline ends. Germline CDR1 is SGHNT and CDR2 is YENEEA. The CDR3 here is CASSYYGSQETQYF. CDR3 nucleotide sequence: TGTGCCAGCAGTTACTATGGTTCCCAAGAGACCCAGTACTTC.

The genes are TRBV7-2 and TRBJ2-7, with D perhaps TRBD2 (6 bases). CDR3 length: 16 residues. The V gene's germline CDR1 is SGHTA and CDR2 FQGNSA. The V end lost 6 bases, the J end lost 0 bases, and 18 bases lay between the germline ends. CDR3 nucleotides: TGTGCCAGCAGTCGATACGCCGGGACTCTCTCCTACGAGCAGTACTTC. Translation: CASSRYAGTLSYEQYF.

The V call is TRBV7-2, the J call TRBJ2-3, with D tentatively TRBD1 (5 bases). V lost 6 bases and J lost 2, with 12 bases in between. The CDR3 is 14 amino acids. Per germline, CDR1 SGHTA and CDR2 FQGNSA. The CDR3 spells CASRGQVSTDTQYF. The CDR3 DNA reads TGTGCCAGCAGGGGGCAGGTATCCACAGATACGCAGTATTTT.

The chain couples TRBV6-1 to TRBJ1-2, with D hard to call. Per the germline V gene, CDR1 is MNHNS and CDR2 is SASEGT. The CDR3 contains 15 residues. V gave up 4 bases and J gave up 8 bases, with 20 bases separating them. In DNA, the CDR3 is TGTGCCAGCAGTGTTGACTCAGTAACCCCCAAAGGCTACACCTTC. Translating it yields CASSVDSVTPKGYTF.

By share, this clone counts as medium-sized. This CDR3 reads CASSQGVGDEKLFF. In DNA form, the CDR3 reads TGCGCCAGCAGCCAAGGTGTAGGAGATGAAAAACTGTTTTTT. The chain links TRBV4-1 to TRBJ1-4; D unresolved. V lost 1 base and J 6 bases, leaving 9 bases between the germline ends. This CDR3 region has 14 residues. Germline loops: CDR1 MGHRA, CDR2 YSYEKL.

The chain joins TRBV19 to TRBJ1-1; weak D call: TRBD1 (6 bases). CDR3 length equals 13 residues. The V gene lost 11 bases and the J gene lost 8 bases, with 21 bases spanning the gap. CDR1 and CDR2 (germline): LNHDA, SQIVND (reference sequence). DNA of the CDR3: TGTGCCTCCACCTTAAAAGACAGGTTCGAAGCTTTCTTT. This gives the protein CASTLKDRFEAFF. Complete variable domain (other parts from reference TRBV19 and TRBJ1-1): DGGITQSPKYLFRKEGQNVTLSCEQNLNHDAMYWYRQDPGQGLRLIYYSQIVNDFQKGDIAEGYSVSREKKESFPLTVTSAQKNPTAFYLCASTLKDRFEAFFGQGTRLTVV.

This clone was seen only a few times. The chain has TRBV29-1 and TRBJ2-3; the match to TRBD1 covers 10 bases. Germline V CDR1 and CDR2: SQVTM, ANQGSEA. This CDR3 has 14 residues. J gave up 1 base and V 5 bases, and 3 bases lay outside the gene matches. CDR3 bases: TGCAGCGTTCAGGGGACAGGGGGCACAGATACGCAGTATTTT. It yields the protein CSVQGTGGTDTQYF.

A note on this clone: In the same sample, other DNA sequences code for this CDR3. CDR3 DNA sequence: TGCAGCGTTGTAGGGACAGGGGGCGCAGATACGCAGTATTTT. It encodes CSVVGTGGADTQYF. The chain employs TRBV29-1 and TRBJ2-3; 12 bases are a match to TRBD1. Germline lookup yields CDR1 SQVTM and CDR2 ANQGSEA. The CDR3 is 14 amino acids. J lost 4 bases, V lost 4 bases, and 3 bases had no gene match.

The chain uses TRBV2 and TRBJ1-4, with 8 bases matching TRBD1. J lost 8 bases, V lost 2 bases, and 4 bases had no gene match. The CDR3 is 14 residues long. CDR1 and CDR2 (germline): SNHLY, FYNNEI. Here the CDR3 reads CASSEYRGDEKLFF. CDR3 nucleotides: TGTGCCAGCAGTGAATACAGGGGGGACGAAAAACTGTTTTTT.

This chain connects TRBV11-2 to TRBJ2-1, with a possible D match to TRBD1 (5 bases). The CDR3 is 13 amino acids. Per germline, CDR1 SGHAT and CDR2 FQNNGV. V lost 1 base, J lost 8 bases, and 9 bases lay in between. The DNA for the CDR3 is TGTGCCAGCAGCTTAGGCAGGGCTCATGAGCAGTTCTTC. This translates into CASSLGRAHEQFF.

CDR3 protein: CASSFAIRTEAFF. CDR3 DNA sequence: TGCGCCAGCAGCTTTGCGATTAGGACTGAAGCTTTCTTT. This chain connects TRBV5-1 to TRBJ1-1; D remains ambiguous. Deletions cut 2 bases from V and 5 bases from J, with 10 bases between. Germline lookup yields CDR1 SGHRS and CDR2 YFSETQ. This CDR3 is built from 13 residues. Based on the CDR3 plus reference TRBV5-1 and TRBJ1-1, the full variable domain is KAGVTQTPRYLIKTRGQQVTLSCSPISGHRSVSWYQQTPGQGLQFLFEYFSETQRNKGNFPGRFSGRQFSNSRSEMNVSTLELGDSALYLCASSFAIRTEAFFGQGTRLTVV.

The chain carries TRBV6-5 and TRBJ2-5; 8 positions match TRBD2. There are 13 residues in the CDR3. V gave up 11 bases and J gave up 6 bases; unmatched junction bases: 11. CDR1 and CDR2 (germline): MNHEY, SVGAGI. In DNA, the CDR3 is TGTGCCTCGCGGGGGGAGGGAGGAAAGACCCAGTACTTC. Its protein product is CASRGEGGKTQYF.

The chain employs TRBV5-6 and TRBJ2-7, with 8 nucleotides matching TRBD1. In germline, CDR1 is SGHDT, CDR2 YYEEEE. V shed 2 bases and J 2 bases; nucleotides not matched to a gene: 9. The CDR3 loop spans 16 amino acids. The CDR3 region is CASSLYDGTGAYEQYF. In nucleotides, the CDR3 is TGTGCCAGCAGCTTATACGACGGGACAGGTGCCTACGAGCAGTACTTC.

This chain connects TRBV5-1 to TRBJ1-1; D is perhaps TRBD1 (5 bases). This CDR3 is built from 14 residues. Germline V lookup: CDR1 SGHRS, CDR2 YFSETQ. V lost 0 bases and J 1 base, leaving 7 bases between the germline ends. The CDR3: CASSLDGGNTEAFF. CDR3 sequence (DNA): TGCGCCAGCAGCTTGGACGGGGGGAACACTGAAGCTTTCTTT.

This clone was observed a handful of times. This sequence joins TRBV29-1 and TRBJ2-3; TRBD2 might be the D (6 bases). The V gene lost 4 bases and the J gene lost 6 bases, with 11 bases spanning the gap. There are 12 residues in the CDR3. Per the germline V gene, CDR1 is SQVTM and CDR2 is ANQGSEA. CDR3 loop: CSVGPGVDTQYF. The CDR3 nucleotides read TGCAGCGTTGGACCGGGAGTGGATACGCAGTATTTT.

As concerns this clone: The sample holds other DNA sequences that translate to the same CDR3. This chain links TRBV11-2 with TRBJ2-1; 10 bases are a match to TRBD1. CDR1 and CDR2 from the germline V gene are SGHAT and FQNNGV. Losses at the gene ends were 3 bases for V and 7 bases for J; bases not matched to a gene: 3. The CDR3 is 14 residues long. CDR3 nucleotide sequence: TGTGCCAGCAGCTTGGGGACAGGGGTGAATGAGCAGTTCTTC. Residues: CASSLGTGVNEQFF.